This T cell receptor (beta chain) was captured in a study of blood T cell repertoires in COVID-19. Across the whole study: Samples representing acute and convalescent COVID-19 were sourced from the United States, Italy and Spain. PBMCs, B-cell-depleted T cells, or T cells were the source of the cDNA or gDNA that made up the material.

In the authors' workflow: By means of reference gene primer amplification, nucleated cell counts were estimated. Produced via immunoSEQ multiplex PCR; TCRdb's table is partial and in-frame only. The DNA was the basis for D and trimming; V, J and clone size are from that table. Found here are about 27,000 clones, roughly 87% of them singletons; the top ten hold 8% to 9.5%. Germline V lookup: CDR1 MGHRA, CDR2 YSYEKL. Trimming took 0 bases from V and 3 from J; bases not matched to a gene: 8. CDR3 length: 17 amino acids. This clonotype was obtained from a man in his forties or fifties with active COVID-19. The chain is built from TRBV4-1 and TRBJ2-3, with 8 bases fitting TRBD2. Sample: peripheral blood. The CDR3 DNA is TGCGCCAGCAGCCAAGAGTTCCGGGGGGGCCAAACAGATACGCAGTATTTT. The encoded protein is CASSQEFRGGQTDTQYF.